A single sample gave rise to the 18 T cell receptor beta chains below, sequenced in a study of T cell changes during pregnancy in multiple sclerosis. Assay: immunoSEQ multiplex PCR; the TCRdb copy retains only in-frame clones and omits some. The sample includes about 59,000 clones, 80% to 95% of them seen just once. This material consisted of peripheral blood, taken in the third trimester of pregnancy. These receptors originate from a female donor in good health, enrolled as a control in a pregnancy study.

V usage is TRBV4-3 and J usage is TRBJ2-2; 11 nucleotides align to TRBD1. Germline values: CDR1 LGHNA, CDR2 YSLEER. The J segment lost 6 bases and the V segment lost 4 bases, leaving 13 bases of the junction unmatched. This CDR3 is 18 amino acids long. This CDR3 is CASSRPRTGGAGAGELFF. CDR3 sequence (DNA): TGCGCCAGCAGCCGGCCTAGGACAGGGGGCGCTGGAGCCGGGGAGCTGTTTTTT.

The chain links TRBV5-1 to TRBJ2-5, with a possible D match to TRBD1 (6 bases). The CDR3 totals 14 residues. V was clipped by 0 bases and J by 5 bases, with 11 bases between them. CDR1 is SGHRS and CDR2 is YFSETQ in the germline V gene. The CDR3 reads CASSLEGVGETQYF. The CDR3 DNA reads TGCGCCAGCAGCTTGGAGGGGGTTGGCGAGACCCAGTACTTC.

The V and J genes are TRBV7-9 and TRBJ2-4; 7 nucleotides align to TRBD2. The V segment lost 4 bases and the J segment 6 bases; nucleotides outside the gene matches: 12. The CDR3 loop spans 16 amino acids. From germline, CDR1 is SEHNR and CDR2 FQNEAQ (reference sequence). The DNA of the CDR3 is TGTGCCAGCAGCTGGGAGGGCTCTAGAAGGGGAAACATTCAGTACTTC. Translation: CASSWEGSRRGNIQYF.

This chain uses TRBV7-2 with TRBJ2-1; 9 bases match TRBD2. Losses at the gene ends were 5 bases for V and 4 bases for J; bases not matched to a gene: 12. The CDR3 spans 17 residues. From germline, CDR1 is SGHTA and CDR2 FQGNSA. CDR3 in amino acids: CASSEIYSGGDYNEQFF. CDR3 DNA sequence: TGTGCCAGCAGCGAAATCTATAGCGGGGGCGATTACAATGAGCAGTTCTTC.

This sequence joins TRBV25-1 and TRBJ2-3; 8 bases align to TRBD2. The CDR3 sequence is 13 residues long. Looked up from germline, CDR1 is MGHDK and CDR2 is SYGVNS. V was pared by 6 bases and J by 4 bases, with 3 bases of the junction left unmatched. CDR3 sequence (DNA): TGTGCCAGCAGGCGGGAGGACCCAGATACGCAGTATTTT. Protein product: CASRREDPDTQYF.

The sample holds one count of this clone. The rearrangement links TRBV27 to TRBJ1-1; 7 bases are shared with TRBD1. The CDR3 consists of 12 residues. Losses at the gene ends were 6 bases for V and 8 bases for J; bases not matched to a gene: 6. Germline values: CDR1 MNHEY, CDR2 SMNVEV (reference sequence). The CDR3 here is CASSDLGQEAFF. The CDR3 DNA follows: TGTGCCAGCAGCGATTTGGGACAGGAAGCTTTCTTT.

This clone showed up just once. The chain joins TRBV15 to TRBJ2-3; 8 bases align to TRBD2. CDR3 length: 15 residues. Germline CDR1 LNHNV, CDR2 YYDKDF (reference sequence). The J segment lost 3 bases and the V segment lost 3 bases, leaving 5 bases of the junction unmatched. CDR3 in DNA: TGTGCCACCAGCAGTCCGCGGGAGGATACAGATACGCAGTATTTT. This gives the protein CATSSPREDTDTQYF.

The sample holds one count of this clone. V is TRBV7-2 and J is TRBJ2-5; weak D call: TRBD2 (6 bases). The V gene lost 7 bases and the J gene lost 3 bases, with 18 bases spanning the gap. The CDR3 has 15 residues. CDR1 and CDR2 (germline): SGHTA, FQGNSA. In DNA form, the CDR3 reads TGTGCCAGCACTCAACGACGGGGGTGGGAAGAGACCCAGTACTTC. Its translation is CASTQRRGWEETQYF.

The CDR3 here is CASSLSRTSGLYGGELFF. In DNA form, the CDR3 reads TGTGCCAGCAGTTTATCCCGGACTAGCGGGTTGTATGGCGGGGAGCTGTTTTTT. The rearrangement joins TRBV27 to TRBJ2-2; 11 positions match TRBD2. CDR1 and CDR2 (germline): MNHEY, SMNVEV (reference sequence). Unmatched junction bases numbered 10, after V lost 0 bases and J lost 7 bases. The CDR3 covers 18 residues.

The V call is TRBV21-1, the J call TRBJ2-4; the DNA was not compared with TRBD1, the D call given in the table. TRBV21-1 is marked as a pseudogene. The CDR3 extends over 16 amino acids. This CDR3 reads CASSKSSRESKNIQYF. In nucleotides, the CDR3 is TGTGCCAGCAGCAAATCTTCCAGGGAATCCAAAAACATTCAGTACTTC.

V and J are TRBV6-1 and TRBJ1-3; 8 bases fit TRBD1. The junction had 5 bases not matched to a gene; V was cut back by 0 bases and J by 4 bases. Germline CDR1 and CDR2: MNHNS and SASEGT. The CDR3 spans 16 residues. The CDR3 is CASSEANRGFGNTIYF. CDR3 coding DNA: TGTGCCAGCAGTGAAGCCAACAGGGGGTTCGGAAACACCATATATTTT.

The chain is built from TRBV7-2 and TRBJ2-7, with 7 positions matching TRBD2. The CDR3 has 13 amino acids. Per germline, CDR1 SGHTA and CDR2 FQGNSA. Unmatched junction bases numbered 6, after V lost 5 bases and J lost 5 bases. The CDR3: CASSRGEGNEQYF. The CDR3 DNA sequence: TGTGCCAGCAGCCGAGGGGAGGGAAACGAGCAGTACTTC.

A word on this clone: Sequence at one end of the junction differs from germline and may be a read error. J is TRBJ2-1 and V is TRBV6-1, with TRBD1 identical over 7 bases. The CDR3 runs 13 residues. Germline CDR1 and CDR2: MNHNS and SASEGT. CDR3 DNA sequence: TGTGCCAGCATAGGCGGGTTACAGGGGACGGGCCTCTTC. Amino acid sequence: CASIGGLQGTGLF.

This chain uses TRBV5-6 with TRBJ2-7, with 7 bases aligning to TRBD1. The trim removed 5 bases at V and 7 bases at J, leaving 9 bases unmatched. CDR1 and CDR2 from the germline V gene are SGHDT and YYEEEE. This CDR3 has 13 residues. DNA for the CDR3: TGTGCCAGCAGTCTCGGGCAGGGGGAAGAGCAGTACTTC. It specifies CASSLGQGEEQYF.

The gene calls are TRBV28 and TRBJ1-2, with 10 bases matching TRBD1. After removal of 3 bases from V and 1 base from J, the junction contained 2 bases not matched to a gene. The CDR3 extends over 15 amino acids. Germline V CDR1 and CDR2: MDHEN, SYDVKM. The CDR3 bases are TGTGCCAGCAGTTTGGGGACAGGGGTTAACTATGGCTACACCTTC. It translates to CASSLGTGVNYGYTF.

The chain uses TRBV7-9 and TRBJ2-2, with TRBD2 matching over 12 bases. This CDR3 is built from 17 residues. CDR1 and CDR2 from the germline V gene are SEHNR and FQNEAQ (reference sequence). V shed 4 bases and J 5 bases; nucleotides not matched to a gene: 8. DNA for the CDR3: TGTGCCAGCAGCTCGTTTCTAGCGGGGGGGCCGACCGGGGAGCTGTTTTTT. It specifies CASSSFLAGGPTGELFF.

The rearrangement joins TRBV11-3 to TRBJ2-7; no reliable D call. V lost 1 base, J lost 2 bases, and 3 bases lay in between. The CDR3 runs to 12 residues. Per germline, CDR1 SGHNT and CDR2 YENEEA. In DNA, the CDR3 is TGTGCCAGCAGCTTAGTAACCTACGAGCAGTACTTC. Amino acid sequence: CASSLVTYEQYF.

The chain joins TRBV29-1 to TRBJ2-3; D unclear. The CDR3 is made up of 12 amino acids. Germline V lookup: CDR1 SQVTM, CDR2 ANQGSEA. Trimming removed 3 bases from V and 2 bases from J, with 6 bases in between. The CDR3 protein is CSVEWLTDTQYF. The CDR3 DNA sequence: TGCAGCGTTGAGTGGCTCACAGATACGCAGTATTTT.